This is a list of T cell receptor beta chains from one sample in a study of T cell responses to AZD1222 COVID-19 vaccine. Sequenced by immunoSEQ multiplex PCR; TCRdb stores in-frame clones only, minus some. Of about 110,000 clones in the sample, about 86% are singletons; the top ten hold about 3%. Sequenced here: peripheral blood, sampled on day 0 of AZD1222 vaccination. Receptors were obtained from an adult in good health. CDR3s leave out the opening cysteine and the closing phenylalanine or tryptophan. Each record gives: D gene, J gene, V gene, CDR3 protein. A D gene is named only where the DNA matches it firmly.

d_gene: TRBD1
j_gene: TRBJ1-6
v_gene: TRBV7-9
CDR3aa: ASSSGQANNSPLH

d_gene: -
j_gene: TRBJ1-3
v_gene: TRBV10-3
CDR3aa: AIRMASGNTIY

d_gene: -
j_gene: TRBJ1-5
v_gene: TRBV12-3/TRBV12-4
CDR3aa: ASSPRDNQPQH

d_gene: -
j_gene: TRBJ1-6
v_gene: TRBV14
CDR3aa: ASSLRTDINSPLH

d_gene: -
j_gene: TRBJ2-7
v_gene: TRBV4-1
CDR3aa: ASSQDSPSRGARPYEQY

d_gene: -
j_gene: TRBJ1-2
v_gene: TRBV5-1
CDR3aa: ASSSGGSGGYGYT

d_gene: TRBD2
j_gene: TRBJ2-1
v_gene: TRBV6-6
CDR3aa: ASSLAGTNEQF

d_gene: TRBD1
j_gene: TRBJ1-1
v_gene: TRBV6-5
CDR3aa: ASSTSGQGNSEAF

d_gene: TRBD1
j_gene: TRBJ1-6
v_gene: TRBV19
CDR3aa: ASSTRQGGVNSPLH

d_gene: TRBD2
j_gene: TRBJ2-2
v_gene: TRBV7-9
CDR3aa: ASSLMRWRGANTGELF